This T cell receptor beta chain stems from a study of Tregs in tolerant kidney transplant recipients. Broader study findings: No direct test of biological reproducibility was done here. Few patients were studied, so findings need validation in larger groups.

A word on this clone: What it binds is unknown.

Clones were read by immunoSEQ multiplex PCR, and TCRdb kept only the in-frame ones, dropping some. Here the sample spans about 73,000 clones, 98% being singletons. Trimming at V came to 7 bases and at J to 5 bases, leaving 8 bases not matched to a gene. The CDR3 is 15 amino acids. The germline gives CDR1 MDHEN, CDR2 SYDVKM. The material was CD4+ T cells from blood, obtained before the transplant. V is TRBV28 and J is TRBJ2-2; TRBD2 agrees at 9 bases. This clonotype was obtained from a human donor who received a combined kidney and bone marrow transplant. This CDR3 reads CASTFGGGATGELFF. In DNA, the CDR3 is TGTGCCAGCACCTTTGGCGGGGGGGCAACCGGGGAGCTGTTTTTT.